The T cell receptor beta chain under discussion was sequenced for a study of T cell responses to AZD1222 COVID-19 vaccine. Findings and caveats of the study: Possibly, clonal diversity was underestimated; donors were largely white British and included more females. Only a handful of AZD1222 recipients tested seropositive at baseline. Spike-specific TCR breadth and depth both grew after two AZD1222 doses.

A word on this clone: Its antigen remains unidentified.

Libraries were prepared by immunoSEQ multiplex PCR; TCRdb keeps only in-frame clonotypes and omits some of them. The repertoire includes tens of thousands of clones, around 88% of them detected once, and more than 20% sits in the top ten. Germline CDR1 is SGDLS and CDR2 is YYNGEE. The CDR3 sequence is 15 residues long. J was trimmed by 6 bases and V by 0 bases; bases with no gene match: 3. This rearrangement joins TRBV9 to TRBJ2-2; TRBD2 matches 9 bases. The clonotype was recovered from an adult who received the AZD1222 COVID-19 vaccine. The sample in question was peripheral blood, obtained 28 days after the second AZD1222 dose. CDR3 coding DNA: TGTGCCAGCAGCGTAGGGACTAGCGACGCCGGGGAGCTGTTTTTT. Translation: CASSVGTSDAGELFF.